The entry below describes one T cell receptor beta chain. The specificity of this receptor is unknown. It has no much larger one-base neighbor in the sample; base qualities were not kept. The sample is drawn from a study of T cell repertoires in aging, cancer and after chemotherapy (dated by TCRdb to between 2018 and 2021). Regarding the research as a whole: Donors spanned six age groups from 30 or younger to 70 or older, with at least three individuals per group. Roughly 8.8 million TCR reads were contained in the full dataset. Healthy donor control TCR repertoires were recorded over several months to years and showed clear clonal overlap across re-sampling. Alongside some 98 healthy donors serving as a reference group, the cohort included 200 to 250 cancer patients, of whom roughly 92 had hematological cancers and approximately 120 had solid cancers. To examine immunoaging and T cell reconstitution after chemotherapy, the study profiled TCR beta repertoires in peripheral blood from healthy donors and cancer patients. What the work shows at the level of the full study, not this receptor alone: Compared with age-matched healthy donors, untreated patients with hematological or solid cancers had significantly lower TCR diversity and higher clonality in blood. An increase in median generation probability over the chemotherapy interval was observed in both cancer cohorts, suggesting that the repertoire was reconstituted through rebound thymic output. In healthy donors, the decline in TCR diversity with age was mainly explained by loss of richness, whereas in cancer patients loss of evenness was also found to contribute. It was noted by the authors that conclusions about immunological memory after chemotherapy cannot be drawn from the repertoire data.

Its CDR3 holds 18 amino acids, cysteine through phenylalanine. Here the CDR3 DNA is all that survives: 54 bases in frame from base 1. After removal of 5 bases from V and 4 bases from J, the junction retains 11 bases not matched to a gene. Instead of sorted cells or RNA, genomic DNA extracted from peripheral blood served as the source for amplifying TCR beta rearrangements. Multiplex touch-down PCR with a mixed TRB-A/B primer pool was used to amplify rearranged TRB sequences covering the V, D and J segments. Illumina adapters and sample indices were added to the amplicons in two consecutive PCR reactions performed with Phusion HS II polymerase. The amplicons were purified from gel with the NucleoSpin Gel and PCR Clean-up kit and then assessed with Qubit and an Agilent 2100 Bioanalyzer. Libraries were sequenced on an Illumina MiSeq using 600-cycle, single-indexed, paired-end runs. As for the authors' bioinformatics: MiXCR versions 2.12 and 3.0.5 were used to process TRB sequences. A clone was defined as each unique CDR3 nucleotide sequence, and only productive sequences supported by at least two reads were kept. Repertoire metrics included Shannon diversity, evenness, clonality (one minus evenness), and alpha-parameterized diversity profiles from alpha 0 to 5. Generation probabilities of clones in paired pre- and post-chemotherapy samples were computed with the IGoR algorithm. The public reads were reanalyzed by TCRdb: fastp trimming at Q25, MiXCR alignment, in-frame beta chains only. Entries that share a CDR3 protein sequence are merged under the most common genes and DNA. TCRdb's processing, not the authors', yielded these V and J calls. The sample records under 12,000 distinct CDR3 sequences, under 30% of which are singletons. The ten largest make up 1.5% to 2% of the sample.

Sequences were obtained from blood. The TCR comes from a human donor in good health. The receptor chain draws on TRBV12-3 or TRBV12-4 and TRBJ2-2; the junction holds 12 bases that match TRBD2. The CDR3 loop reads CASSIGLAGLNPTGELFF. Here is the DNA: TGTGCCAGCAGTATCGGACTAGCGGGGTTAAATCCCACCGGGGAGCTGTTTTTT.